This T cell receptor beta chain was retrieved from a study of blood T cell repertoires in COVID-19. For the study at large: Researchers got acute and convalescent COVID-19 samples from the United States, Italy and Spain. T cells, B-cell-depleted T cells, or PBMCs provided the cDNA or gDNA that served as material.

Original handling: It was from reference gene primer amplification that nucleated cell counts were estimated. Sequencing was performed with immunoSEQ multiplex PCR; in TCRdb, only in-frame clones are kept and a portion is missing. The V and J calls and clone size are taken from that table; D and trimming were inferred from the DNA. The table records under 300,000 clones, approximately 82% of them present only once. Germline V gives CDR1 KGHSH, CDR2 LQKENI. The J segment lost 15 bases and the V segment lost 0 bases, leaving 9 bases of the junction unmatched. The CDR3 runs to 14 residues. The source is a woman of 80 years or more with active or convalescent COVID-19. The chain joins TRBV18 to TRBJ2-3, with 10 bases matching TRBD2. Sequencing was done on a sample of peripheral blood. The DNA of the CDR3 is TGTGCCAGCTCACCACCGTTGCTAGCGGGGGCCGGCTATTTT. Residues: CASSPPLLAGAGYF.